Below are 9 T cell receptor beta chains sequenced from a single sample in a study of cytotoxic CD8 clonotypes in ibrutinib-treated CLL. Profiled with immunoSEQ multiplex PCR; TCRdb holds only in-frame clones, not every one. The table shows over 140,000 clones, with over 75% occurring only once. The sample here was PBMCs, taken after 36 months of ibrutinib treatment. These receptors all come from a human donor with chronic lymphocytic leukemia.

This clone was seen a handful of times. The V gene is TRBV15, the J gene TRBJ2-5; D ambiguous. The CDR3 is 12 amino acids. Germline-derived CDR1 and CDR2 are LNHNV and YYDKDF (reference sequence). Trimming shortened V by 1 base and J by 11 bases, and 11 bases separated the two germline ends. The chain's CDR3 is CATSRVYGEQYF. The CDR3, as DNA: TGTGCCACCAGCAGAGTTTACGGAGAGCAGTACTTC. Looking up the rest from reference TRBV15 and TRBJ2-5 gives the full variable domain: DAMVIQNPRYQVTQFGKPVTLSCSQTLNHNVMYWYQQKSSQAPKLLFHYYDKDFNNEADTPDNFQSRRPNTSFCFLDIRSPGLGDTAMYLCATSRVYGEQYFGPGTRLLVL.

This chain joins TRBV5-4 and TRBJ2-7; a weak D match, TRBD2 (5 bases). Germline V gene lookup returns CDR1 SGHNT and CDR2 YYREEE (reference sequence). Trimming removed 4 bases from V and 0 bases from J, with 14 bases in between. This CDR3 has 15 residues. The CDR3 spells CASSPKSGSSYEQYF. The CDR3 DNA is TGTGCCAGCAGCCCAAAGTCGGGAAGCTCCTACGAGCAGTACTTC.

The chain has TRBV2 and TRBJ2-3, with D tentatively TRBD2 (7 bases). V lost 7 bases, J lost 7 bases, and 12 bases lay in between. CDR1 is SNHLY, CDR2 FYNNEI, per germline. CDR3 size: 12 residues. The CDR3 nucleotides read TGTGCCAGCATCAGGGGAGGGTATACGCAGTATTTT. Translating it yields CASIRGGYTQYF.

The chain is built from TRBV29-1 and TRBJ1-2, with D maybe TRBD1 (5 bases). Trimming took off 7 bases at V and 2 bases at J, with 14 bases between the two ends. Looked up from germline, CDR1 is SQVTM and CDR2 is ANQGSEA. The CDR3 consists of 13 residues. The CDR3 DNA sequence: TGCAGCGGGGGGGACTTCCGAAACTATGGCTACACCTTC. As protein: CSGGDFRNYGYTF.

This chain uses TRBV6-5 with TRBJ1-4; TRBD1 is a possible D gene (6 bases). Germline V gene data show CDR1 as MNHEY and CDR2 as SVGAGI. The CDR3 loop spans 13 amino acids. Trimming left V 6 bases short and J 5 bases short, with 10 bases between. The CDR3 here is CASRARGNEKLFF. The CDR3 DNA is TGTGCCAGCAGGGCCAGGGGAAATGAAAAACTGTTTTTT.

The rearrangement uses TRBV7-2 and TRBJ1-6; D might be TRBD1 (6 bases). V shed 3 bases and J shed 0 bases, with 12 bases lying between them. The CDR3 has 17 amino acids. Germline CDR1 SGHTA, CDR2 FQGNSA. The CDR3 sequence: CASSFQGRSSYNSPLHF. CDR3 sequence (DNA): TGTGCCAGCAGCTTCCAGGGGAGGAGCTCCTATAATTCACCCCTCCACTTT.

This chain links TRBV11-2 with TRBJ1-1; D gene uncertain. The CDR3 is 13 residues long. Trimming left V 7 bases short and J 6 bases short, with 15 bases between. Per germline, CDR1 SGHAT and CDR2 FQNNGV. CDR3 loop: CASTANGGPEAFF. The CDR3 bases are TGTGCCAGCACCGCGAACGGAGGACCTGAAGCTTTCTTT.

The chain is built from TRBV28 and TRBJ1-6; TRBD1 might be the D (5 bases). V lost 4 bases to trimming and J lost 4 bases, with 14 bases between them. The CDR3 has 16 amino acids. Germline V lookup: CDR1 MDHEN, CDR2 SYDVKM. CDR3 loop: CASSSGSQWYNSPLHF. CDR3 nucleotides: TGTGCCAGCAGTTCAGGGTCACAGTGGTATAATTCACCCCTCCACTTT.

This clone turned up a few times. V gene TRBV5-1 combines with J gene TRBJ1-6; D not resolved. The length of the CDR3 is 16 residues. Trimming cost V 1 base and J 0 bases, with 8 bases left between them. CDR1 and CDR2 (germline): SGHRS, YFSETQ. CDR3 residues: CASSLQESSYNSPLHF. Written as DNA, the CDR3 is TGCGCCAGCAGCTTGCAGGAGAGCTCCTATAATTCACCCCTCCACTTT.